This TCR beta chain was observed in a study of blood T cell repertoires in COVID-19. CDR3 length: 13 amino acids. The germline CDR1 and CDR2 sequences are SGHNT and YYREEE (reference sequence). About this clone: At one end, the junction sequence differs from germline, possibly due to a read error.

Assay: immunoSEQ multiplex PCR; the TCRdb copy retains only in-frame clones and omits some. The sample shows about 180,000 clones, over 75% of them seen only once. The chain employs TRBV5-4 and TRBJ2-1; 10 nucleotides align to TRBD1. The source material was peripheral blood. This TCR was recovered from a woman older than 75 with acute or convalescent COVID-19. CDR3 in amino acids: CASSLAGTGVRLF. The CDR3 DNA reads as TGTGCCAGCAGCTTGGCCGGGACAGGGGTAAGGCTCTTC.